A single sample gave rise to the 18 T cell receptor beta chains below, sequenced in a study of CD4 T cells in relation to SARS-CoV-2 and coronaviruses. For these TCRs, the target antigens are not known. The repertoire was sequenced with immunoSEQ multiplex PCR; TCRdb's copy has only in-frame clones and lacks some. This sample has 22,000 or so clones; just over 65% occur once, and the top ten carry roughly 19%. Before the COVID-19 pandemic, during about 2011-2019, CD4+ T cells were taken from unexposed donors. CD4+ T cells were isolated from the cells after about nine days of culture. Sequenced input: CD4+ T cells from PBMCs, cultured in vitro. The receptor set was obtained from a human donor in good health.

The V gene is TRBV19, the J gene TRBJ2-5, with TRBD1 matching 8 bases. V was pared by 5 bases and J by 2 bases, with 7 bases of the junction left unmatched. Germline assignment: CDR1 LNHDA and CDR2 SQIVND (reference sequence). The CDR3 extends over 15 amino acids. The CDR3 DNA follows: TGTGCCAGTAGTGCCCCCTACAGGGGGCAAGAGACCCAGTACTTC. Amino acids: CASSAPYRGQETQYF.

This clone was counted between two and nine times. The J gene is TRBJ1-2, the V gene TRBV19; 7 positions agree with TRBD1. The CDR3 has 15 amino acids. Germline-derived CDR1 and CDR2 are LNHDA and SQIVND (reference sequence). The junction had 8 bases not matched to a gene; V was cut back by 3 bases and J by 4 bases. CDR3 amino acids: CASSMGGGQSYGYTF. The CDR3, as DNA: TGTGCCAGTAGTATGGGAGGGGGACAGTCCTATGGCTACACCTTC.

This clone is deemed large. V and J are TRBV5-1 and TRBJ2-3; 8 bases fit TRBD2. CDR1 is SGHRS and CDR2 is YFSETQ in the germline V gene. This CDR3 region has 14 residues. V lost 0 bases, J lost 6 bases, and 3 bases stayed unmatched. As DNA, the CDR3 is TGCGCCAGCAGCTTGGGGACTAGCCCCGATACGCAGTATTTT. It codes for CASSLGTSPDTQYF.

Only a few counts were recorded for this clone. The rearrangement uses TRBV6-1 and TRBJ1-3; D remains unclear. CDR1 and CDR2 (germline): MNHNS, SASEGT. The CDR3 contains 14 residues. The germline V and J ends were trimmed by 5 bases and 3 bases, with 11 bases remaining between them. The DNA of the CDR3 is TGTGCCAGCAGTTATTTAAATTATGGAAACACCATATATTTT. It encodes CASSYLNYGNTIYF.

The chain has TRBV9 and TRBJ2-3; D remains unclear. Per the germline V gene, CDR1 is SGDLS and CDR2 is YYNGEE. This CDR3 has 14 amino acids. V was cut by 0 bases and J by 4 bases, with 9 bases left in between. The CDR3 bases are TGTGCCAGCAGCGTAGGACTTGGACCAGATACGCAGTATTTT. It encodes CASSVGLGPDTQYF.

The chain carries TRBV6-5 and TRBJ2-7, with D perhaps given as TRBD1 or TRBD2 (5 bases each). Trimming cost V 5 bases and J 2 bases, with 13 bases left between them. Germline assignment: CDR1 MNHEY and CDR2 SVGAGI. The CDR3 totals 14 residues. The CDR3 DNA follows: TGTGCCAGCAGTAGAACGGGGCGAACCTACGAGCAGTACTTC. Amino acid sequence: CASSRTGRTYEQYF.

The chain joins TRBV18 to TRBJ1-5; D not resolved. Germline lookup yields CDR1 KGHSH and CDR2 LQKENI. The CDR3 has 18 residues. Trimming shortened V by 2 bases and J by 1 base, and 18 bases separated the two germline ends. CDR3 DNA: TGTGCCAGCTCACCATCCGCGGCGGGTAGTTTGAGCAATCAGCCCCAGCATTTT. Protein sequence: CASSPSAAGSLSNQPQHF.

V is TRBV29-1 and J is TRBJ1-2; 7 bases are a match to TRBD1. Trimming removed 7 bases from V and 3 bases from J; junction bases left unmatched: 2. The CDR3 runs 11 residues. Germline CDR1 reads SQVTM; CDR2 reads ANQGSEA. In nucleotides, the CDR3 is TGCAGCGGCACAGGGGACTATGGCTACACCTTC. Translation: CSGTGDYGYTF.

This chain uses TRBV5-1 with TRBJ2-7; D is unresolved. Trimming took off 0 bases at V and 2 bases at J, with 15 bases between the two ends. CDR3 length equals 16 residues. Germline V lookup: CDR1 SGHRS, CDR2 YFSETQ. The CDR3 is CASSLVYSPLPYEQYF. DNA of the CDR3: TGCGCCAGCAGCTTGGTTTATAGTCCTCTACCCTACGAGCAGTACTTC.

This chain connects TRBV2 to TRBJ2-7, with TRBD1 identical over 8 bases. Germline V lookup: CDR1 SNHLY, CDR2 FYNNEI. This CDR3 region has 13 residues. The V segment lost 5 bases and the J segment 4 bases; nucleotides outside the gene matches: 4. CDR3 DNA sequence: TGTGCCAGCAGTATAGACAGGGGTTACGAGCAGTACTTC. Translating it yields CASSIDRGYEQYF.

The sample holds a few counts of this clone. The chain is built from TRBV6-2 or TRBV6-3 and TRBJ2-2, with 13 positions matching TRBD2. Germline values: CDR1 MNHEY, CDR2 SVGEGT. The CDR3 is 17 amino acids. Trimming took 2 bases from V and 2 from J; bases not matched to a gene: 2. The CDR3 reads CASSYQGLAGNTGELFF. As DNA, the CDR3 is TGTGCCAGCAGTTACCAGGGACTAGCGGGAAACACCGGGGAGCTGTTTTTT.

V and J are TRBV4-3 and TRBJ1-1, with unresolved D. This CDR3 has 14 amino acids. The V end lost 1 base, the J end lost 3 bases, and 9 bases lay between the germline ends. Germline CDR1 LGHNA, CDR2 YSLEER. CDR3 amino acids: CASSQGGLDTEAFF. The CDR3 DNA sequence: TGCGCCAGCAGCCAAGGAGGGTTGGACACTGAAGCTTTCTTT.

The V call is TRBV6-1, the J call TRBJ2-3; 11 bases line up with TRBD2. V gave up 4 bases and J gave up 2 bases; unmatched junction bases: 5. This CDR3 comprises 16 residues. The germline V gene encodes CDR1 MNHNS and CDR2 SASEGT. CDR3 sequence reads: CASSVSTSGDTDTQYF. The CDR3, as DNA: TGTGCCAGCAGTGTTTCGACTAGCGGGGACACAGATACGCAGTATTTT.

The CDR3 DNA reads TGTGCCAGCAGTGAGAGCTCGGGGGCTAACTATGGCTACACCTTC. Amino acid sequence: CASSESSGANYGYTF. The chain joins TRBV2 to TRBJ1-2; a possible D gene is TRBD1 (5 bases). Per the germline V gene, CDR1 is SNHLY and CDR2 is FYNNEI. This CDR3 spans 15 amino acids. Trimming shortened V by 3 bases and J by 0 bases, and 11 bases separated the two germline ends. Based on the CDR3 plus reference TRBV2 and TRBJ1-2, the full variable domain is EPEVTQTPSHQVTQMGQEVILRCVPISNHLYFYWYRQILGQKVEFLVSFYNNEISEKSEIFDDQFSVERPDGSNFTLKIRSTKLEDSAMYFCASSESSGANYGYTFGSGTRLTVV.

This clone showed up just once. V and J are TRBV10-3 and TRBJ2-3, with 8 bases identical to TRBD2. The CDR3 contains 14 residues. V lost 6 bases and J lost 2; bases outside the gene matches: 4. Per germline, CDR1 ENHRY and CDR2 SYGVKD. CDR3 nucleotides: TGTGCCATCAGGGGACTAGGCGACACAGATACGCAGTATTTT. Its protein is CAIRGLGDTDTQYF.

The chain combines TRBV3-1 (or the pseudogene TRBV3-2) with TRBJ2-7, with TRBD1 matching over 10 bases. V lost 0 bases to trimming and J lost 2 bases; unmatched junction nucleotides: 13. Germline V lookup: CDR1 LGHDT, CDR2 YNNKEL (reference sequence). The CDR3 covers 19 residues. The CDR3 loop is CASSQDGVWGDRGTYEQYF. The CDR3 DNA reads as TGTGCCAGCAGCCAAGACGGGGTATGGGGGGACAGGGGAACCTACGAGCAGTACTTC.

This chain joins TRBV5-1 and TRBJ2-7; 10 bases line up with TRBD2. Germline V lookup: CDR1 SGHRS, CDR2 YFSETQ. With V trimmed by 0 bases and J by 6 bases, 9 bases remained unmatched. The CDR3 covers 16 residues. The CDR3 DNA is TGCGCCAGCAGCTTGGCCGGGAGCGGGGGGGCCCTCGAGCAGTACTTC. Its translation: CASSLAGSGGALEQYF.

V is TRBV11-2 and J is TRBJ2-5, with a weak D call TRBD1 (5 bases). Germline V gene sequence: CDR1 SGHAT, CDR2 FQNNGV. The CDR3 extends over 17 amino acids. The germline V and J ends were trimmed by 4 bases and 5 bases, with 23 bases remaining between them. The CDR3, as DNA: TGTGCCAGCAGCTCTCTCCGCCTAGGGGCAGGCCTGGAGACCCAGTACTTC. This codes for CASSSLRLGAGLETQYF. The variable domain in full, with the rest retrieved from reference TRBV11-2 and TRBJ2-5, is EAGVAQSPRYKIIEKRQSVAFWCNPISGHATLYWYQQILGQGPKLLIQFQNNGVVDDSQLPKDRFSAERLKGVDSTLKIQPAKLEDSAVYLCASSSLRLGAGLETQYFGPGTRLLVL.